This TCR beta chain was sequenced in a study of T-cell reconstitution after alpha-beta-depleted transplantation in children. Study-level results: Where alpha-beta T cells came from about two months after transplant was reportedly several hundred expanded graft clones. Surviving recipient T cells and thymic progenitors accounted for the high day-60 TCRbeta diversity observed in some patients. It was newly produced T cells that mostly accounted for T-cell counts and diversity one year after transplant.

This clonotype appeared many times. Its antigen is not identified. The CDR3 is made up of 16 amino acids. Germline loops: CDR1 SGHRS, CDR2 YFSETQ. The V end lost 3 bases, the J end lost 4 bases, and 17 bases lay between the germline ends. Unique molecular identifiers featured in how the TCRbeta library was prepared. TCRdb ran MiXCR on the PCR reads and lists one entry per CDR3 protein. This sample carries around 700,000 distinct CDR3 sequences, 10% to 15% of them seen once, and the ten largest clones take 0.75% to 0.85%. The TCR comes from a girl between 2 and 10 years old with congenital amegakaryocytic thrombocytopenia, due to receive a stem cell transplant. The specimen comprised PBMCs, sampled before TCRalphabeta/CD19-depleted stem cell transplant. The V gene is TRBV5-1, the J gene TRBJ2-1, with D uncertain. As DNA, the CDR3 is TGCGCCAGCAGCTCGGCGCCAGGTAACATTTACAATGAGCAGTTCTTC. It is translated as CASSSAPGNIYNEQFF.